This entry concerns a single T cell receptor beta chain. This sample was included in a study of blood T cell repertoires in COVID-19. The V end was cut by 2 bases, the J end by 6 bases, with 14 bases between. CDR3 size: 14 residues. The germline CDR1 and CDR2 sequences are MNHNS and SASEGT. Method: immunoSEQ multiplex PCR; TCRdb's copy keeps in-frame clones and lacks some. The sample has roughly 200,000 clones, 90% to 95% seen once; the top ten hold roughly 0.76%. The receptor's source is a man younger than 45 with COVID-19, enrolled during active disease. The genes are TRBV6-1 and TRBJ2-7; TRBD2 is a possible D gene (7 bases). The sequencing input was peripheral blood. DNA for the CDR3: TGTGCCAGCAGTGAAACCGCAGGGGAGGGCGAGCAGTACTTC. This gives the protein CASSETAGEGEQYF.